These 31 T cell receptor beta chains originate from one sample sequenced in a study of T cell responses to AZD1222 COVID-19 vaccine. The protocol was immunoSEQ multiplex PCR, while the TCRdb copy is restricted to in-frame clones and leaves out a portion. The table has some 170,000 clones, around 92% seen once; the top ten hold about 4.5%. The material sequenced was peripheral blood, taken on day 0 of MenACWY control vaccination. Source of these receptors: an adult in good health.

The chain couples TRBV7-2 to TRBJ2-1; 9 bases line up with TRBD2. The CDR3 has 15 residues. The germline gives CDR1 SGHTA, CDR2 FQGNSA. V dropped 0 bases and J dropped 7; count of bases not matched to a gene: 4. In nucleotides, the CDR3 is TGTGCCAGCAGCTTAGCTAGCGGGAGCGGGAATGAGCAGTTCTTC. Protein: CASSLASGSGNEQFF. Together with reference TRBV7-2 and TRBJ2-1, the CDR3 gives the full variable domain: GAGVSQSPSNKVTEKGKDVELRCDPISGHTALYWYRQSLGQGLEFLIYFQGNSAPDKSGLPSDRFSAERTGGSVSTLTIQRTQQEDSAVYLCASSLASGSGNEQFFGPGTRLTVL.

The chain has TRBV7-2 and TRBJ1-1, with a weak D call TRBD1 (5 bases). The germline V gene encodes CDR1 SGHTA and CDR2 FQGNSA. The CDR3 is 14 amino acids. Deletions cut 1 base from V and 5 bases from J, with 11 bases between. This CDR3 is CASSLEGRGTEAFF. The CDR3, as DNA: TGTGCCAGCAGCTTAGAGGGAAGGGGTACTGAAGCTTTCTTT.

The chain couples TRBV29-1 to TRBJ1-2; D may be TRBD1 (6 bases). The CDR3 loop spans 12 amino acids. The V end was cut by 5 bases, the J end by 7 bases, with 14 bases between. Per the germline V gene, CDR1 is SQVTM and CDR2 is ANQGSEA. The CDR3 DNA sequence: TGCAGCGTTTTGGACAGTGGGTTTGGCTACACCTTC. Its protein is CSVLDSGFGYTF. Complete variable domain (other parts from reference TRBV29-1 and TRBJ1-2): SAVISQKPSRDICQRGTSLTIQCQVDSQVTMMFWYRQQPGQSLTLIATANQGSEATYESGFVIDKFPISRPNLTFSTLTVSNMSPEDSSIYLCSVLDSGFGYTFGSGTRLTVV.

This chain links TRBV15 with TRBJ1-2; 7 nucleotides align to TRBD1. The V gene end was trimmed by 3 bases and the J gene end by 8 bases; junction bases not matched to a gene: 15. The CDR3 spans 16 residues. Per germline, CDR1 LNHNV and CDR2 YYDKDF (reference sequence). CDR3 protein: CATSSLFREGARGYTF. CDR3 DNA sequence: TGTGCCACCAGCAGCCTTTTCAGGGAGGGGGCAAGGGGCTACACCTTC.

The genes are TRBV9 and TRBJ1-3; perhaps TRBD1 as D (5 bases). Germline V CDR1 and CDR2: SGDLS, YYNGEE. The CDR3 contains 17 residues. Deletions cut 0 bases from V and 0 bases from J, with 13 bases between. CDR3: CASSVEPGTVSGNTIYF. The CDR3, as DNA: TGTGCCAGCAGCGTAGAACCCGGGACGGTCTCTGGAAACACCATATATTTT.

V gene TRBV19 combines with J gene TRBJ2-7, with D possibly matching TRBD2 (5 bases). The germline gives CDR1 LNHDA, CDR2 SQIVND (reference sequence). The germline V and J ends were trimmed by 4 bases and 4 bases, with 11 bases remaining between them. This CDR3 comprises 13 residues. The CDR3 DNA sequence: TGTGCCAGTAGTACAAGGGAGAATTACGAGCAGTACTTC. This encodes CASSTRENYEQYF. The full variable domain, completed using reference TRBV19 and TRBJ2-7, is DGGITQSPKYLFRKEGQNVTLSCEQNLNHDAMYWYRQDPGQGLRLIYYSQIVNDFQKGDIAEGYSVSREKKESFPLTVTSAQKNPTAFYLCASSTRENYEQYFGPGTRLTVT.

The rearrangement joins TRBV27 to TRBJ1-5, with D unclear. V lost 5 bases to trimming and J lost 1 base, with 12 bases between them. CDR3 length equals 15 residues. CDR1 is MNHEY, CDR2 SMNVEV, per germline (reference sequence). The DNA of the CDR3 is TGTGCCAGCAGTCGAGGGATTAAGAGCAATCAGCCCCAGCATTTT. Encoded protein: CASSRGIKSNQPQHF.

V gene TRBV3-1 (or the pseudogene TRBV3-2) combines with J gene TRBJ1-5; D remains ambiguous. Germline V gene lookup returns CDR1 LGHDT and CDR2 YNNKEL (reference sequence). The CDR3 totals 13 residues. Trimming stripped 3 bases from V and 2 bases from J, with 5 bases between. The CDR3 DNA reads TGTGCCAGCAGCCATTCGGGCAATCAGCCCCAGCATTTT. Residues: CASSHSGNQPQHF.

V and J are TRBV7-3 and TRBJ1-1; no firm D call. CDR3 length equals 13 residues. With 0 bases removed from V and 3 bases from J, the gap between germline ends came to 5 bases. Germline values: CDR1 SGHTA, CDR2 FQGTGA. The CDR3 nucleotides read TGTGCCAGCAGCTTAACGTTAGACACTGAAGCTTTCTTT. Translation: CASSLTLDTEAFF.

This chain connects TRBV11-3 to TRBJ2-1; no clear D gene. The CDR3 contains 12 residues. V dropped 4 bases and J dropped 7 bases, with 8 bases sitting between them. Germline CDR1 reads SGHNT; CDR2 reads YENEEA. In nucleotides, the CDR3 is TGTGCCAGCAGCTGGACCGCGAATGAGCAGTTCTTC. Translated: CASSWTANEQFF.

The chain joins TRBV9 to TRBJ2-7; perhaps D is TRBD1 or TRBD2 (5 bases each). Germline V gene data show CDR1 as SGDLS and CDR2 as YYNGEE. V was clipped by 2 bases and J by 2 bases, with 14 bases between them. CDR3 length: 15 amino acids. CDR3 region: CASSVDKGGAYEQYF. CDR3 nucleotides: TGTGCCAGCAGCGTGGACAAAGGAGGAGCCTACGAGCAGTACTTC.

V gene TRBV5-6 combines with J gene TRBJ1-2; D remains unclear. CDR1 and CDR2 from the germline V gene are SGHDT and YYEEEE. V was trimmed by 4 bases and J by 8 bases, leaving 18 bases between them. CDR3 length equals 14 residues. CDR3 coding DNA: TGTGCCAGCAGCATGGGTGAGGGAGCAATCGGCTACACCTTC. Translated: CASSMGEGAIGYTF.

The chain recombines TRBV29-1 with TRBJ2-7, with TRBD1 matching 7 bases. The germline gives CDR1 SQVTM, CDR2 ANQGSEA. This CDR3 is built from 13 residues. The V gene end was trimmed by 4 bases and the J gene end by 4 bases; junction bases not matched to a gene: 7. The CDR3 region is CSVGPPTGYEQYF. CDR3 DNA sequence: TGCAGCGTTGGGCCTCCGACAGGGTACGAGCAGTACTTC.

The chain combines TRBV30 with TRBJ2-3; D call uncertain. The germline V gene encodes CDR1 GTSNPN and CDR2 SVGIG (reference sequence). V dropped 4 bases and J dropped 0 bases, with 8 bases sitting between them. The length of the CDR3 is 13 residues. DNA for the CDR3: TGTGCCTGGACTTACTCGAGCACAGATACGCAGTATTTT. Encoded protein: CAWTYSSTDTQYF.

The chain recombines TRBV30 with TRBJ2-3, with TRBD2 as a possible D gene (6 bases). The CDR3 covers 15 residues. Trimming took 0 bases from V and 3 from J, leaving 13 bases between them. Germline CDR1 and CDR2: GTSNPN and SVGIG (reference sequence). For the CDR3, the DNA is TGTGCCTGGAGTGTAGCCCCGGAGGGGACAGATACGCAGTATTTT. Translated, it gives CAWSVAPEGTDTQYF. Filled out from reference TRBV30 and TRBJ2-3, the complete variable domain reads SQTIHQWPATLVQPVGSPLSLECTVEGTSNPNLYWYRQAAGRGLQLLFYSVGIGQISSEVPQNLSASRPQDRQFILSSKKLLLSDSGFYLCAWSVAPEGTDTQYFGPGTRLTVL.

This chain joins TRBV19 and TRBJ1-4; D possibly corresponds to TRBD1 (5 bases). Germline V gene sequence: CDR1 LNHDA, CDR2 SQIVND (reference sequence). This CDR3 region has 12 residues. Trimming removed 5 bases at V and 7 bases at J, with 8 bases between. The CDR3 sequence: CASSDGGEKLFF. CDR3 coding DNA: TGTGCCAGTAGTGACGGGGGTGAAAAACTGTTTTTT.

The rearrangement links TRBV19 to TRBJ1-5; no clear D. The V and J ends lost 4 bases and 10 bases respectively, with 14 bases between them. The CDR3 runs to 13 residues. CDR1 is LNHDA, CDR2 SQIVND, per germline (reference sequence). CDR3 in amino acids: CASSTLVNEPQHF. CDR3 bases: TGTGCCAGTAGTACCCTCGTGAACGAACCCCAGCATTTT.

The rearrangement links TRBV7-2 to TRBJ2-7; D not resolved. The length of the CDR3 is 15 residues. V lost 0 bases and J lost 0, with 9 bases in between. From germline, CDR1 is SGHTA and CDR2 FQGNSA. CDR3 region: CASSLAASRSYEQYF. CDR3 DNA: TGTGCCAGCAGCTTAGCCGCCTCCCGCTCCTACGAGCAGTACTTC.

V usage is TRBV20-1 and J usage is TRBJ2-3, with D unresolved. Germline lookup yields CDR1 DFQATT and CDR2 SNEGSKA (reference sequence). V dropped 4 bases and J dropped 2 bases, with 4 bases sitting between them. This CDR3 region has 11 residues. The DNA of the CDR3 is TGCAGTGCTATCTCCACAGATACGCAGTATTTT. Protein product: CSAISTDTQYF.

The chain is built from TRBV5-4 and TRBJ2-2, with 7 bases aligning to TRBD1. This CDR3 region has 15 residues. The germline gives CDR1 SGHNT, CDR2 YYREEE (reference sequence). V dropped 4 bases and J dropped 1; count of bases not matched to a gene: 4. The CDR3 bases are TGTGCCAGCAGCCTGGACAGGAGGAACACCGGGGAGCTGTTTTTT. Residues: CASSLDRRNTGELFF.

The chain uses TRBV11-2 and TRBJ1-1; D is possibly TRBD1 (5 bases). The CDR3 runs 15 residues. Germline-derived CDR1 and CDR2 are SGHAT and FQNNGV. V dropped 5 bases and J dropped 2 bases, with 15 bases sitting between them. The CDR3 reads CASSRWGEANTEAFF. The CDR3 DNA is TGTGCCAGCAGCCGATGGGGGGAGGCCAACACTGAAGCTTTCTTT.

V usage is TRBV5-1 and J usage is TRBJ2-2, with 7 bases aligning to TRBD2. This CDR3 is 14 amino acids long. CDR1 and CDR2 (germline): SGHRS, YFSETQ. The ends lost 4 bases at V and 6 bases at J; junction bases unmatched: 6. DNA of the CDR3: TGCGCCAGCAGCCTCGCGAGCGGGGCCGGGGAGCTGTTTTTT. This sequence encodes CASSLASGAGELFF.

The rearrangement uses TRBV9 and TRBJ1-2, with D uncertain. This CDR3 region has 11 residues. Trimming removed 6 bases from V and 2 bases from J, with 5 bases in between. Germline CDR1 is SGDLS and CDR2 is YYNGEE. This chain's CDR3 is CASNTNYGYTF. CDR3 coding DNA: TGTGCCAGCAACACCAACTATGGCTACACCTTC.

This clone was seen only a few times. V usage is TRBV21-1 and J usage is TRBJ2-1. TRBV21-1 is a listed pseudogene. The CDR3 has 11 residues. CDR3 bases: TGTGCCAGCAGCTCCCGGGCTACGGAGTTCTTC. It yields the protein CASSSRATEFF.

The genes are TRBV7-9 and TRBJ2-5; unclear D gene. Germline CDR1 and CDR2: SEHNR and FQNEAQ (reference sequence). CDR3 length: 13 residues. V lost 3 bases to trimming and J lost 1 base, with 6 bases between them. CDR3 nucleotide sequence: TGTGCCAGCAGCTTCCAGCCCCAAGAGACCCAGTACTTC. This encodes CASSFQPQETQYF.

The genes are TRBV19 and TRBJ1-2; the D gene is possibly TRBD1 (5 bases). Trimming shortened V by 4 bases and J by 5 bases, and 17 bases separated the two germline ends. Germline V gene data show CDR1 as LNHDA and CDR2 as SQIVND (reference sequence). The CDR3 covers 15 residues. The DNA of the CDR3 is TGTGCCAGTAGTACATCAATTAGGGACCCGTATGGCTACACCTTC. Its translation is CASSTSIRDPYGYTF. Variable domain in full (rest from reference TRBV19 and TRBJ1-2): DGGITQSPKYLFRKEGQNVTLSCEQNLNHDAMYWYRQDPGQGLRLIYYSQIVNDFQKGDIAEGYSVSREKKESFPLTVTSAQKNPTAFYLCASSTSIRDPYGYTFGSGTRLTVV.

The V and J genes are TRBV7-2 and TRBJ2-1; D remains unclear. This CDR3 spans 15 amino acids. Trimming pared 6 bases from V and 0 bases from J, leaving 12 bases between. CDR1 SGHTA and CDR2 FQGNSA come from the germline V gene. The CDR3 DNA follows: TGTGCCAGCAGTCGGACCCGGAGCTCCTACAATGAGCAGTTCTTC. Protein product: CASSRTRSSYNEQFF.

DNA for the CDR3: TGTGCCAGCAGCAAGGACAGGGGGGGAGAGACCCAGTACTTC. This encodes CASSKDRGGETQYF. The chain employs TRBV7-2 and TRBJ2-5; 10 bases map to TRBD1. The CDR3 sequence is 14 residues long. From germline, CDR1 is SGHTA and CDR2 FQGNSA. Trimming removed 5 bases from V and 4 bases from J; junction bases left unmatched: 4. The complete variable domain, with remaining parts taken from reference TRBV7-2 and TRBJ2-5, reads GAGVSQSPSNKVTEKGKDVELRCDPISGHTALYWYRQSLGQGLEFLIYFQGNSAPDKSGLPSDRFSAERTGGSVSTLTIQRTQQEDSAVYLCASSKDRGGETQYFGPGTRLLVL.

J is TRBJ1-1 and V is TRBV6-5, with 7 bases aligning to TRBD1. The CDR3 length is 15 residues. V shed 0 bases and J 6 bases; nucleotides not matched to a gene: 7. CDR1 and CDR2 (germline): MNHEY, SVGAGI. CDR3 coding DNA: TGTGCCAGCAGTTACTCGACAGGGTCTGTTTCTGAAGCTTTCTTT. Its protein product is CASSYSTGSVSEAFF.

This clone was detected once. This chain connects TRBV6-1 to TRBJ2-7; D is unresolved. Germline values: CDR1 MNHNS, CDR2 SASEGT. Trimming took off 2 bases at V and 4 bases at J, with 15 bases between the two ends. The CDR3 sequence is 15 residues long. The CDR3 DNA is TGTGCCAGCAGTGAAAGCCGGATTCTGGTATACGAGCAGTACTTC. Residues: CASSESRILVYEQYF.

V gene TRBV7-3 combines with J gene TRBJ2-1; possibly TRBD1 or TRBD2 for D (5 bases each). Trimming left V 5 bases short and J 1 base short, with 15 bases between. Germline V gene lookup returns CDR1 SGHTA and CDR2 FQGTGA. CDR3 length: 16 residues. The DNA of the CDR3 is TGTGCCAGCAGCATAGCCGGGACCCATTCCTACAATGAGCAGTTCTTC. Translated: CASSIAGTHSYNEQFF.